Shown below are 26 T cell receptor beta chains from a single sample sequenced in a study of blood T cells in healthy people across ages. For the second PCR, which ran for about 6 to 11 cycles, a sample-barcoded 5' primer and a J-beta primer mix were used. One entry per CDR3 protein results from TCRdb running MiXCR on the 5' RACE reads. The repertoire has more than 750,000 distinct CDR3 sequences, around 29% of them found once; the top ten carry about a tenth. These data were also reused for a study on T cells of mothers and their children.

Sequenced sample: blood. These receptors were obtained from a middle-aged woman in good health.

J is TRBJ1-2 and V is TRBV7-2; D remains unclear. Germline V gene data show CDR1 as SGHTA and CDR2 as FQGNSA. This CDR3 is 11 amino acids long. Trimming removed 5 bases at V and 12 bases at J, with 13 bases between. As DNA, the CDR3 is TGTGCCAGCAGCCAATACTTCCACCACACCTTC. Translated, it gives CASSQYFHHTF.

This clonotype was counted between two and nine times. This rearrangement joins TRBV9 to TRBJ2-3; D gene uncertain. Deletions cut 0 bases from V and 2 bases from J, with 10 bases between. The CDR3 is made up of 15 amino acids. CDR1 is SGDLS, CDR2 YYNGEE, per germline. The CDR3 here is CASSVGSSFTDTQYF. Written as DNA, the CDR3 is TGTGCCAGCAGCGTAGGGTCCTCCTTCACAGATACGCAGTATTTT.

Ten or more counts support this clonotype. The chain's CDR3 is CASSFGTGNQPQHF. CDR3 sequence (DNA): TGTGCCAGCAGTTTCGGGACAGGGAATCAGCCCCAGCATTTT. V gene TRBV12-3 or TRBV12-4 combines with J gene TRBJ1-5, with 9 bases matching TRBD1. This CDR3 spans 14 amino acids. The V and J ends lost 3 bases and 4 bases, in that order; junction bases with no gene match: 1.

In its sample, this clonotype was seen many times. The chain recombines TRBV5-1 with TRBJ1-2, with D hard to call. The CDR3 extends over 15 amino acids. Per germline, CDR1 SGHRS and CDR2 YFSETQ. The V and J ends lost 0 bases and 8 bases respectively, with 17 bases between them. The CDR3 coding sequence is TGCGCCAGCAGCTTGGGGGTCGGTGCTCAAGGGGGCTACACCTTC. Protein sequence: CASSLGVGAQGGYTF.

This clonotype occurred a few times. The chain is built from TRBV10-3 and TRBJ2-7, with 7 bases identical to TRBD1. Per the germline V gene, CDR1 is ENHRY and CDR2 is SYGVKD. Unmatched junction bases numbered 14, after V lost 3 bases and J lost 9 bases. There are 15 residues in the CDR3. CDR3: CAISDPGTERSGQYF. Here the CDR3 DNA reads TGTGCCATCAGTGACCCCGGGACAGAGAGGTCCGGGCAGTACTTC.

This clonotype was picked up many times. This sequence joins TRBV5-1 and TRBJ2-1; 13 bases fit TRBD2. Per germline, CDR1 SGHRS and CDR2 YFSETQ. There are 15 residues in the CDR3. With 2 bases clipped from V and 8 bases from J, the junction kept 4 bases outside the gene matches. The CDR3 is CASSLGTSGTDEQFF. In DNA form, the CDR3 reads TGCGCCAGCAGCTTAGGGACTAGCGGGACCGATGAGCAGTTCTTC.

This clonotype was seen more than once but under ten times. V is TRBV20-1 and J is TRBJ1-1; 7 nucleotides match TRBD1. The CDR3 contains 13 residues. V shed 3 bases, J shed 6 bases, and the junction held 7 bases outside the gene matches. The germline gives CDR1 DFQATT, CDR2 SNEGSKA (reference sequence). The CDR3 bases are TGCAGTGCTAGGAGGACAGGCCCGCCTGAAGCTTTCTTT. Translating it yields CSARRTGPPEAFF.

This clonotype was picked up a small number of times. The V and J genes are TRBV10-3 and TRBJ1-2; 7 bases line up with TRBD1. J was trimmed by 7 bases and V by 8 bases; bases with no gene match: 13. From germline, CDR1 is ENHRY and CDR2 SYGVKD. The CDR3 loop spans 14 amino acids. The CDR3 coding sequence is TGTGCCATCGGGTCTTTCGACAGGGACCGTGGCTACACCTTC. This codes for CAIGSFDRDRGYTF.

There are a few counts of this clonotype. The V and J genes are TRBV28 and TRBJ1-3; D unresolved. The germline V and J ends were trimmed by 6 bases and 0 bases, with 12 bases remaining between them. Germline V gene data show CDR1 as MDHEN and CDR2 as SYDVKM. The CDR3 runs to 15 residues. CDR3 region: CASSPRRSSGNTIYF. CDR3 coding DNA: TGTGCCAGCAGCCCCAGGAGGAGCTCTGGAAACACCATATATTTT. Using reference TRBV28 and TRBJ1-3 for the parts outside the CDR3, the full variable domain is DVKVTQSSRYLVKRTGEKVFLECVQDMDHENMFWYRQDPGLGLRLIYFSYDVKMKEKGDIPEGYSVSREKKERFSLILESASTNQTSMYLCASSPRRSSGNTIYFGEGSWLTVV.

The J gene is TRBJ2-7, the V gene TRBV6-2 or TRBV6-3; D not certain. V was pared by 7 bases and J by 5 bases, with 12 bases between. The CDR3 runs 12 residues. CDR1 and CDR2 from the germline V gene are MNHEY and SVGEGT. The CDR3, as DNA: TGTGCCAGCACTAAATCTGGAGACGAGCAGTACTTC. Its protein is CASTKSGDEQYF.

On this clonotype itself: One junction end disagrees with the germline gene, perhaps due to a read error. The chain has TRBV4-3 and TRBJ1-4, with 7 bases aligning to TRBD1. CDR3 length: 15 residues. CDR1 and CDR2 from the germline V gene are LGHNA and YSLEER. CDR3 region: CVSSLERDRNEKLFF. The DNA of the CDR3 is TGCGTCAGCAGCCTTGAAAGGGACAGAAATGAAAAACTGTTTTTT.

The gene calls are TRBV7-2 and TRBJ2-5, with D unresolved. Germline CDR1 reads SGHTA; CDR2 reads FQGNSA. V lost 1 base, J lost 0 bases, and 9 bases lay in between. The CDR3 has 15 residues. CDR3 loop: CASSLVFGYQETQYF. CDR3 sequence (DNA): TGTGCCAGCAGCTTAGTCTTCGGTTACCAAGAGACCCAGTACTTC.

This clonotype showed up just a few times. The chain employs TRBV7-2 and TRBJ2-5, with 9 bases matching TRBD2. The assigned J gene may be wrong: the sequence end matches TRBJ2-7 better. Germline CDR1 and CDR2: SGHTA and FQGNSA. There are 15 residues in the CDR3. This CDR3 reads CASNTIGTSTNEQYF. The CDR3 nucleotides read TGTGCCAGCAACACCATCGGGACTAGCACAAACGAGCAGTACTTC.

This clonotype was found a few times. The J gene is TRBJ2-1, the V gene TRBV20-1; 11 bases agree with TRBD2. This CDR3 region has 14 residues. The J segment lost 4 bases and the V segment lost 5 bases, leaving 4 bases of the junction unmatched. The germline V gene has CDR1 DFQATT and CDR2 SNEGSKA (reference sequence). CDR3 nucleotide sequence: TGCAGTGCTGTTAGCGGGGGGGGGTACAATGAGCAGTTCTTC. It encodes CSAVSGGGYNEQFF.

Here the CDR3 DNA reads TGTGCCTGGAGTACAAAAGCAGGGTCTGGGGCCAACGTCCTGACTTTC. It translates to CAWSTKAGSGANVLTF. The genes are TRBV30 and TRBJ2-6; D is perhaps TRBD1 (5 bases). Germline V lookup: CDR1 GTSNPN, CDR2 SVGIG (reference sequence). Trimming cost V 2 bases and J 1 base, with 12 bases left between them. The CDR3 spans 16 residues.

The sample holds a few counts of this clonotype. The rearrangement joins TRBV12-3 or TRBV12-4 to TRBJ2-1; no clear D. The CDR3 has 13 amino acids. V shed 2 bases and J shed 13 bases, with 15 bases lying between them. The CDR3, as DNA: TGTGCCAGCAGTTTAAGGGAAGGAAGGAGACAGTTCTTC. This translates into CASSLREGRRQFF.

This clonotype turned up a few times. At one end the junction does not follow the germline gene, possibly because of a read error. J is TRBJ2-3 and V is TRBV10-3; 11 bases are a match to TRBD2. The CDR3 contains 18 residues. Germline CDR1 is ENHRY and CDR2 is SYGVKD. Here the CDR3 DNA reads TGTGCCATCAGCCTATTAGCGGGGGGGCTGCACGGCACGGATACGCAGTATTTT. Translating gives CAISLLAGGLHGTDTQYF.

V gene TRBV29-1 combines with J gene TRBJ1-1; D gene unclear. Looked up from germline, CDR1 is SQVTM and CDR2 is ANQGSEA. This CDR3 is 13 amino acids long. Between the trimmed V and J ends, which lost 3 bases and 0 bases, there was a span of 8 bases. The CDR3 coding sequence is TGCAGCGTTGATGAGGGTATGAACACTGAAGCTTTCTTT. This sequence encodes CSVDEGMNTEAFF.

This clonotype occurred a few times. The rearrangement joins TRBV7-9 to TRBJ2-3, with D perhaps assigned TRBD1 or TRBD2 (6 bases each). Trimming cost V 2 bases and J 5 bases, with 14 bases left between them. Germline V lookup: CDR1 SEHNR, CDR2 FQNEAQ (reference sequence). This CDR3 is built from 15 residues. The CDR3 spells CASSLYSGGGDTQYF. Here the CDR3 DNA reads TGTGCCAGCAGCTTATATAGCGGAGGGGGAGATACGCAGTATTTT.

V gene TRBV20-1 combines with J gene TRBJ1-5; D not resolved. Germline V gives CDR1 DFQATT, CDR2 SNEGSKA (reference sequence). Deletions cut 4 bases from V and 4 bases from J, with 14 bases between. The CDR3 runs 14 residues. CDR3 DNA: TGCAGTGCTAATCCCGGCGCACAAAATCAGCCCCAGCATTTT. Translation: CSANPGAQNQPQHF.

Comment on this clonotype: A read error is possible here, since a much larger clone lies one base away. The V and J genes are TRBV29-1 and TRBJ2-1; D possibly corresponds to TRBD1 (6 bases). The CDR3 spans 16 residues. Germline loops: CDR1 SQVTM, CDR2 ANQGSEA. The DNA for the CDR3 is TGCAGCGTTGACCGGACAGCGATGAGCTCCCACAATGAGCAGTTCTTC. Translated, it gives CSVDRTAMSSHNEQFF.

This clonotype came up a few times. The chain uses TRBV6-5 and TRBJ1-6, with D unclear. CDR1 is MNHEY, CDR2 SVGAGI, per germline. The ends were cut back, 0 bases at V and 4 bases at J, with 10 bases in the middle. The length of the CDR3 is 16 residues. CDR3 DNA sequence: TGTGCCAGCAGTTACTCGAGTACCGTTTATAATTCACCCCTCCACTTT. Its translation: CASSYSSTVYNSPLHF.

This clonotype appeared many times. The chain uses TRBV7-6 and TRBJ1-2; 8 bases are a match to TRBD1. CDR1 is SGHVS, CDR2 FNYEAQ, per germline. CDR3 length: 13 residues. Trimming cost V 6 bases and J 8 bases; bases outside gene matches: 8. The CDR3 sequence is CASSSDRGAGYTF. The CDR3, as DNA: TGTGCCAGCAGTTCAGACAGGGGAGCGGGCTACACCTTC.

The chain has TRBV27 and TRBJ1-2; tentative D call: TRBD1 (5 bases). The CDR3 spans 13 residues. CDR1 and CDR2 from the germline V gene are MNHEY and SMNVEV (reference sequence). V lost 2 bases and J lost 5, with 9 bases in between. CDR3 coding DNA: TGTGCCAGCAGTTTACACGGGGGGTATGGCTACACCTTC. Translated: CASSLHGGYGYTF.

As regards this clonotype: A junction boundary mismatches the germline segment, possibly from a read error. V and J are TRBV5-1 and TRBJ1-4; no definite D call. The CDR3 loop spans 14 amino acids. Germline V lookup: CDR1 SGHRS, CDR2 YFSETQ. CDR3 nucleotides: TGTGCCAGCAGCTTTGAAGGGAAAAGTGAAAAACTGTTTTTT. Protein product: CASSFEGKSEKLFF.

This rearrangement joins TRBV4-3 to TRBJ2-7, with 9 bases aligning to TRBD1. The CDR3 extends over 15 amino acids. From germline, CDR1 is LGHNA and CDR2 YSLEER. V lost 0 bases and J lost 3; bases outside the gene matches: 3. The CDR3 DNA is TGCGCCAGCAGCCAAGAGGGGGACAGGGACTACGAGCAGTACTTC. This gives the protein CASSQEGDRDYEQYF.